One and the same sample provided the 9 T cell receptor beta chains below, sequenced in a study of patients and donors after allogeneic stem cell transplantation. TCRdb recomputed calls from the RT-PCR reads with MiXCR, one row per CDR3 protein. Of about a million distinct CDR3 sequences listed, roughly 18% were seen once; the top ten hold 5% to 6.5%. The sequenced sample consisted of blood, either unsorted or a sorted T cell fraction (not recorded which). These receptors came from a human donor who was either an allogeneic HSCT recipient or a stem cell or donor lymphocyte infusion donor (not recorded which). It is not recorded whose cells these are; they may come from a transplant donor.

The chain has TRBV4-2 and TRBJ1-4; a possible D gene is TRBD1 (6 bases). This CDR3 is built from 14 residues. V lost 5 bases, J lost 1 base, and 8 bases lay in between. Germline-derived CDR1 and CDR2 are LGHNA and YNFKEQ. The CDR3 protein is CASSNRETNEKLFF. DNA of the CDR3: TGTGCCAGCAGCAACAGGGAAACTAATGAAAAACTGTTTTTT.

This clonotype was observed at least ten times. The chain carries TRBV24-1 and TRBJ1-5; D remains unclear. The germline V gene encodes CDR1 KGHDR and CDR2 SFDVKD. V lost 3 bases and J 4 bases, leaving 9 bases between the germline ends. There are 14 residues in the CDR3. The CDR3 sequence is CATSDADQNQPQHF. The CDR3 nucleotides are TGTGCCACCAGTGATGCCGACCAGAATCAGCCCCAGCATTTT.

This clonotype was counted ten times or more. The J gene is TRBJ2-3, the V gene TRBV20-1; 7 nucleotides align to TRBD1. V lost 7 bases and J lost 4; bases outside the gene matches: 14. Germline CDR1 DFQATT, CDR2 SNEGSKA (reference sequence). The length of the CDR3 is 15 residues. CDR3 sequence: CSEGAPGTASDTQYF. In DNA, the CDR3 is TGCAGTGAGGGAGCGCCCGGGACAGCGTCAGATACGCAGTATTTT.

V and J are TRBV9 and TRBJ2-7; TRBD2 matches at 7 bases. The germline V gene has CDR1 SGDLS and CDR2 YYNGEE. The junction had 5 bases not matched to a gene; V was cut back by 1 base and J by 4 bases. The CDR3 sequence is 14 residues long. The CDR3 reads CASSVREGNYEQYF. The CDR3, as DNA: TGTGCCAGCAGCGTAAGGGAGGGGAATTACGAGCAGTACTTC.

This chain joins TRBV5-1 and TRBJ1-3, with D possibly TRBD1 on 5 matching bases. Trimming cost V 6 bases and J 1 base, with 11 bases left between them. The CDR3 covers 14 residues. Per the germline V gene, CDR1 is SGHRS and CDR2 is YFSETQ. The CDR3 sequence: CASKGERSGNTIYF. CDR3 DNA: TGCGCCAGCAAAGGGGAGAGATCTGGAAACACCATATATTTT.

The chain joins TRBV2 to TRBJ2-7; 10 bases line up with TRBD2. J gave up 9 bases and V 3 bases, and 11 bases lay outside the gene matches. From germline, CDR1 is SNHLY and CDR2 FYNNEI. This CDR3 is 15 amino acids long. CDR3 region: CASSDGASGSEVQYF. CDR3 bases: TGTGCCAGCAGTGATGGGGCTAGCGGGAGCGAGGTGCAGTACTTC.

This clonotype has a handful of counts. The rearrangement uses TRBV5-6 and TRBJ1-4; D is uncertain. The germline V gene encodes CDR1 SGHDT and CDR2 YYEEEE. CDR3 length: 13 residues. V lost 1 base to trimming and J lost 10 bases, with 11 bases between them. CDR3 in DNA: TGTGCCAGCAGCTTGTACAGAGGGCGAAAACTGTTTTTT. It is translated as CASSLYRGRKLFF. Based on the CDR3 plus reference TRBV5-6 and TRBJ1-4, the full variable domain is DAGVTQSPTHLIKTRGQQVTLRCSPKSGHDTVSWYQQALGQGPQFIFQYYEEEERQRGNFPDRFSGHQFPNYSSELNVNALLLGDSALYLCASSLYRGRKLFFGSGTQLSVL.

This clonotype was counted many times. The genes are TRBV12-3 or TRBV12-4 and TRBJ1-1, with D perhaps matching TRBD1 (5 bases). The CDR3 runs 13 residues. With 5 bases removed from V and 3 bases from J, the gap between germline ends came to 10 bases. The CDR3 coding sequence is TGTGCCAGCAGTACACCAGGGTACACTGAAGCTTTCTTT. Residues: CASSTPGYTEAFF.

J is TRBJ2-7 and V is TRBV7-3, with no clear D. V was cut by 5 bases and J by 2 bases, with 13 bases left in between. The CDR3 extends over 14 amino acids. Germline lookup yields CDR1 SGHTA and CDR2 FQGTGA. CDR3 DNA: TGTGCCAGCAGCCTCGGACCTCACACCTACGAGCAGTACTTC. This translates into CASSLGPHTYEQYF. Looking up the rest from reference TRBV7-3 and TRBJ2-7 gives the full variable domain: GAGVSQTPSNKVTEKGKYVELRCDPISGHTALYWYRQSLGQGPEFLIYFQGTGAADDSGLPNDRFFAVRPEGSVSTLKIQRTERGDSAVYLCASSLGPHTYEQYFGPGTRLTVT.